This TCR beta chain was profiled in a study of blood T cell repertoires in COVID-19. The CDR3 is 12 residues long. Per the germline V gene, CDR1 is SEHNR and CDR2 is FQNEAQ (reference sequence). V was pared by 5 bases and J by 8 bases, with 12 bases between. The repertoire was sequenced with immunoSEQ multiplex PCR; TCRdb's copy has only in-frame clones and lacks some. The table has about 250,000 clones, around 90% seen once. The sequenced material came from peripheral blood. This TCR came from a woman aged 55-69 years with COVID-19, enrolled during active disease. The chain uses TRBV7-9 and TRBJ1-2; D is unclear. DNA of the CDR3: TGTGCCAGCAGCCTCATCGGGTACGGCTACACCTTC. It codes for CASSLIGYGYTF.